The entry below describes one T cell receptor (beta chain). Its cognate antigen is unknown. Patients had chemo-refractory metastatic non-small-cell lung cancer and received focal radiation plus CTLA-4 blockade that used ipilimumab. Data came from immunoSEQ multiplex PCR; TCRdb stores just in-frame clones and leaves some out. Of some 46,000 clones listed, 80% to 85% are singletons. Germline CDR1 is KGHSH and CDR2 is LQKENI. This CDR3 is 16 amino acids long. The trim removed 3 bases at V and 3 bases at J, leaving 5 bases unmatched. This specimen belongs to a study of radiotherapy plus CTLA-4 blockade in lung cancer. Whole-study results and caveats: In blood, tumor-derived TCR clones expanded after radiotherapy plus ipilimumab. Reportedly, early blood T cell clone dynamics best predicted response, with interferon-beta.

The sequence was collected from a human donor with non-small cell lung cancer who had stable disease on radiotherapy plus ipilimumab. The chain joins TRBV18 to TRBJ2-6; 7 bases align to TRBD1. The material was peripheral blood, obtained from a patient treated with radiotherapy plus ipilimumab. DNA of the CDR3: TGTGCCAGCTCACCCCAGACAGGGTTTGGGGCCAACGTCCTGACTTTC. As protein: CASSPQTGFGANVLTF.